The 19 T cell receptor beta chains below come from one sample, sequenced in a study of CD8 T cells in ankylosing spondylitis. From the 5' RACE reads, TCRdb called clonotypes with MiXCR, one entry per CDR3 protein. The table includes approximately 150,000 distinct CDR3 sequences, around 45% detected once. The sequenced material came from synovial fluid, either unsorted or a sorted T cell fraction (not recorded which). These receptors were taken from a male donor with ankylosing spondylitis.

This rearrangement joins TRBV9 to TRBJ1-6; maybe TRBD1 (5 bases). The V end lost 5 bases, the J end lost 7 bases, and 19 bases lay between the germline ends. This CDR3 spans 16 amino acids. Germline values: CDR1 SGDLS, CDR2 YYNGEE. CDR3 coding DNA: TGTGCCAGCAGTCATGGACAACCCGCGGGAAATTCACCCCTCCACTTT. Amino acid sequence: CASSHGQPAGNSPLHF.

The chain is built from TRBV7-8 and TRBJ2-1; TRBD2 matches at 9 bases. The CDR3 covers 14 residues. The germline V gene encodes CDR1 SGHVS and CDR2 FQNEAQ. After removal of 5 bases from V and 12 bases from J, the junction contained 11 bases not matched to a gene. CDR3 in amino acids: CASSPRVAGVWQFF. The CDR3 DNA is TGTGCCAGCAGCCCTCGGGTAGCGGGAGTATGGCAGTTCTTC. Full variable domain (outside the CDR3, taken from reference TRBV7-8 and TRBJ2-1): GAGVSQSPRYKVAKRGQDVALRCDPISGHVSLFWYQQALGQGPEFLTYFQNEAQLDKSGLPSDRFFAERPEGSVSTLKIQRTQQEDSAVYLCASSPRVAGVWQFFGPGTRLTVL.

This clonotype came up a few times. The CDR3, as DNA: TGTGCCAGCAGTGTGGGACAACAGGACACCGGGGAGCTGTTTTTT. Its translation: CASSVGQQDTGELFF. This sequence joins TRBV25-1 and TRBJ2-2, with D tentatively TRBD1 (6 bases). Trimming left V 4 bases short and J 3 bases short, with 12 bases between. Germline CDR1 is MGHDK and CDR2 is SYGVNS. CDR3 length: 15 residues.

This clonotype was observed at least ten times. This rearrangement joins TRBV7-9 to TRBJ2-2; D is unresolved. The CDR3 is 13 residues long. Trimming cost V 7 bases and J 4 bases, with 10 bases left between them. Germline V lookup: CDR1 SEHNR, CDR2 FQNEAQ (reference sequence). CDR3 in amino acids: CASTILSTGELFF. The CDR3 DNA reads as TGTGCCAGCACCATACTGTCCACCGGGGAGCTGTTTTTT. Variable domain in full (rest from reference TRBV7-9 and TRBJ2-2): DTGVSQNPRHKITKRGQNVTFRCDPISEHNRLYWYRQTLGQGPEFLTYFQNEAQLEKSRLLSDRFSAERPKGSFSTLEIQRTEQGDSAMYLCASTILSTGELFFGEGSRLTVL.

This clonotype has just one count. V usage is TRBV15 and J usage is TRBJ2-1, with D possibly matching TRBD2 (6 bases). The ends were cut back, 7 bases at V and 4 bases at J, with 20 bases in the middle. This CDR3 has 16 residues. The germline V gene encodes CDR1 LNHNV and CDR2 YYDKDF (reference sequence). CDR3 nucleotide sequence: TGTGCCACCACCGCGGGACCCCTGGGGGGTTACAATGAGCAGTTCTTC. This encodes CATTAGPLGGYNEQFF.

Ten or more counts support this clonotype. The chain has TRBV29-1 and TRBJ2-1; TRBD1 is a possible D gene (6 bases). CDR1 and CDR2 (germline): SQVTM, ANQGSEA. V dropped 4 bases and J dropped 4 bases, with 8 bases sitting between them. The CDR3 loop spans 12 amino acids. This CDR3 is CSVGTDYNEQFF. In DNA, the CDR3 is TGCAGCGTTGGGACAGATTACAATGAGCAGTTCTTC.

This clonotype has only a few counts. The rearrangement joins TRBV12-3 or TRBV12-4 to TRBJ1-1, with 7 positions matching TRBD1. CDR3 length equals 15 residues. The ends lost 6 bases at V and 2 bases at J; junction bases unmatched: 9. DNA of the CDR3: TGTGCCAGCAGGGACCCAGGGGGAGCTAACACTGAAGCTTTCTTT. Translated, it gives CASRDPGGANTEAFF.

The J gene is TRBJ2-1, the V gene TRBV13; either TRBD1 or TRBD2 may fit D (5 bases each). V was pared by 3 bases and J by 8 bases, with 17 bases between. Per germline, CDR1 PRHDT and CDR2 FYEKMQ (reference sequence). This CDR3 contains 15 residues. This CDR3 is CASSLESEGRDEQFF. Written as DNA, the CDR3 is TGTGCCAGCAGCTTGGAAAGTGAGGGGCGGGATGAGCAGTTCTTC.

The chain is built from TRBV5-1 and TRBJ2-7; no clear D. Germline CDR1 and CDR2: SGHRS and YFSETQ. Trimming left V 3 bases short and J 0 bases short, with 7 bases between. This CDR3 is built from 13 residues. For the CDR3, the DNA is TGCGCCAGCAGCTCACCCGCCTCCTACGAGCAGTACTTC. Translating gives CASSSPASYEQYF.

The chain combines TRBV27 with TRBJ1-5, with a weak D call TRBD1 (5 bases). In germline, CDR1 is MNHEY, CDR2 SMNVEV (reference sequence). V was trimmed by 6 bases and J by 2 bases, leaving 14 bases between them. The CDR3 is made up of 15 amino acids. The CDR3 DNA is TGTGCCAGCAGACGTCTTCGGGACGGCAATCAGCCCCAGCATTTT. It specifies CASRRLRDGNQPQHF.

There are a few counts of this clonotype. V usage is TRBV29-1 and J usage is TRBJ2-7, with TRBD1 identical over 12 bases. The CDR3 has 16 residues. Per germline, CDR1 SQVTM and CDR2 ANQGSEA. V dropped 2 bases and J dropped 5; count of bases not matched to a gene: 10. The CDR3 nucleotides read TGCAGCGTTGAATCGGGACGGGACAGGGGGCTGGACGAGCAGTACTTC. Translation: CSVESGRDRGLDEQYF.

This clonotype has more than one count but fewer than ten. The CDR3 reads CASSSAGQFLNTEAFF. CDR3 bases: TGCGCCAGCAGCTCGGCGGGACAATTTTTGAACACTGAAGCTTTCTTT. The gene calls are TRBV5-1 and TRBJ1-1, with TRBD1 as a possible D gene (6 bases). CDR1 SGHRS and CDR2 YFSETQ come from the germline V gene. V lost 3 bases and J 0 bases, leaving 15 bases between the germline ends. The CDR3 is made up of 16 amino acids.

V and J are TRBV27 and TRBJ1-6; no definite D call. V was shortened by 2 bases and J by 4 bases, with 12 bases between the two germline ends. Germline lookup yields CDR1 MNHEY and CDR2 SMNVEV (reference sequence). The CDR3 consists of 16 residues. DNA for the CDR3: TGTGCCAGCAGTTTAACGGTGGCTCGTTATAATTCACCCCTCCACTTT. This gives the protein CASSLTVARYNSPLHF.

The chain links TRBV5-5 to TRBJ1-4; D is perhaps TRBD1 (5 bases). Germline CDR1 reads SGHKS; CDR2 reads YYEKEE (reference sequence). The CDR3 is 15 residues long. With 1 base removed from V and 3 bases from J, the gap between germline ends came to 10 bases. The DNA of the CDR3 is TGTGCCAGCAGCTTGTGGGACGGACCTAATGAAAAACTGTTTTTT. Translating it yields CASSLWDGPNEKLFF.

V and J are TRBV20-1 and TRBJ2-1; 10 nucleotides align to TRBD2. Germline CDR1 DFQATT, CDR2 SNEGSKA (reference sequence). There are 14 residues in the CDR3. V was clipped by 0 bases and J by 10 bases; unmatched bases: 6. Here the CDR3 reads CSAREAGGFEEQFF. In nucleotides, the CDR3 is TGCAGTGCTAGAGAAGCGGGGGGGTTTGAGGAGCAGTTCTTC.

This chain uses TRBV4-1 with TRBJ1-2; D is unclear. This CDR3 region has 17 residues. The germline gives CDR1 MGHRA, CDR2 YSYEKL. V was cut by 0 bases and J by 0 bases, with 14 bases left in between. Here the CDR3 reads CASSQDWTLDSNYGYTF. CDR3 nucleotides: TGCGCCAGCAGCCAAGATTGGACGCTTGATTCTAACTATGGCTACACCTTC.

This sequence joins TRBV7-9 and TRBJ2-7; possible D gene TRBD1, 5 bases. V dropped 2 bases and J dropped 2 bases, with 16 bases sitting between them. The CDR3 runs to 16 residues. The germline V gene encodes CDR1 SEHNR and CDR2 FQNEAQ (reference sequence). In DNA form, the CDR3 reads TGTGCCAGCAGCTTACAGGGTGGACGAGGTACCTACGAGCAGTACTTC. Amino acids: CASSLQGGRGTYEQYF.

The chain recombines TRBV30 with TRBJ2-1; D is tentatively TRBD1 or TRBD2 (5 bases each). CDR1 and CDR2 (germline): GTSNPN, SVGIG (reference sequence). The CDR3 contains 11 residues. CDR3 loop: CARGVFNEQFF. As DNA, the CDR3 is TGTGCGCGAGGGGTCTTCAATGAGCAGTTCTTC.

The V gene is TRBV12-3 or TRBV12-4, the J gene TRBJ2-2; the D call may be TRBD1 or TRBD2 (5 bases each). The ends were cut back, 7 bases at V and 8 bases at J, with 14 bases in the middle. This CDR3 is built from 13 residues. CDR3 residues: CASNRQGVGELFF. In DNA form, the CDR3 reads TGTGCCAGCAATCGCCAGGGAGTAGGGGAGCTGTTTTTT.